The clone carrying this TCR beta chain was counted a few times. The Seattle site enrolled patients during active infection and followed them longitudinally. Here immunoSEQ multiplex PCR was the method, and the copy in TCRdb shows in-frame clones only, minus some. The data hold some 160,000 clones, with 84% observed a single time. This sample stems from a study of blood T cell repertoires in COVID-19. Study details: The United States, Italy and Spain provided the acute and convalescent COVID-19 samples.

Per the germline V gene, CDR1 is SGHRS and CDR2 is YFSETQ. V was trimmed by 0 bases and J by 0 bases, leaving 10 bases between them. This CDR3 spans 16 amino acids. Source material: peripheral blood. The TCR comes from a woman of 80 years or more with COVID-19, enrolled during active disease. The genes are TRBV5-1 and TRBJ1-3; maybe TRBD1 (5 bases). The CDR3 here is CASSLDLGRSGNTIYF. CDR3 coding DNA: TGCGCCAGCAGCTTGGATCTGGGGCGCTCTGGAAACACCATATATTTT. The full variable domain, in which reference TRBV5-1 and TRBJ1-3 provide the parts outside the CDR3, is KAGVTQTPRYLIKTRGQQVTLSCSPISGHRSVSWYQQTPGQGLQFLFEYFSETQRNKGNFPGRFSGRQFSNSRSEMNVSTLELGDSALYLCASSLDLGRSGNTIYFGEGSWLTVV.